The 11 T cell receptor beta chains listed next were all sequenced from one sample in a study of CD8+CD57+ T cells in acquired aplastic anemia. Patients chosen for sequencing had CD8+CD57+ cells that had expanded, as shown by flow cytometry. Profiling that covered TCR beta VDJ and CDR3 relied on genomic DNA as its template. TCRdb recomputed calls from the reads with MiXCR, one row per CDR3 protein. Among under 200,000 distinct CDR3 sequences listed, nearly 50% were seen once. Sequenced input: sorted CD4+, CD8+, or CD8+CD57+ T cells (not recorded which) from PBMCs. The source of these receptors is a human donor with aplastic anemia.

This clonotype was recorded many times. The chain employs TRBV6-5 and TRBJ1-2; the match to TRBD1 covers 7 bases. V lost 2 bases, J lost 5 bases, and 8 bases stayed unmatched. The CDR3 extends over 15 amino acids. Germline CDR1 MNHEY, CDR2 SVGAGI. Written as DNA, the CDR3 is TGTGCCAGCAGTTACGACTTCGGGACAGTTTATGGCTACACCTTC. This codes for CASSYDFGTVYGYTF.

This clonotype has only a few counts. The chain couples TRBV24-1 to TRBJ2-3; 7 bases fit TRBD1. V shed 4 bases, J shed 1 base, and the junction held 7 bases outside the gene matches. CDR3 length: 16 amino acids. Germline CDR1 reads KGHDR; CDR2 reads SFDVKD. CDR3 coding DNA: TGTGCCACCAGTGACTATAAAGACAGGGGCACAGATACGCAGTATTTT. The encoded protein is CATSDYKDRGTDTQYF.

The chain links TRBV20-1 to TRBJ1-2; TRBD1 is a possible D gene (6 bases). Germline CDR1 is DFQATT and CDR2 is SNEGSKA (reference sequence). V lost 8 bases and J lost 6, with 13 bases in between. This CDR3 has 11 residues. CDR3 residues: CSQGTVDGYTF. The CDR3 DNA reads TGCAGTCAGGGGACGGTGGATGGCTACACCTTC.

The chain uses TRBV20-1 and TRBJ1-2; D is unclear. CDR3 length: 14 residues. Germline loops: CDR1 DFQATT, CDR2 SNEGSKA (reference sequence). Trimming removed 0 bases from V and 3 bases from J, with 11 bases in between. DNA of the CDR3: TGCAGTGCTAGAGATCCCAGTTCGGACTATGGCTACACCTTC. The encoded protein is CSARDPSSDYGYTF.

The chain carries TRBV20-1 and TRBJ2-1, with a possible D match to TRBD2 (6 bases). The length of the CDR3 is 14 residues. In germline, CDR1 is DFQATT, CDR2 SNEGSKA (reference sequence). Trimming removed 6 bases at V and 3 bases at J, with 15 bases between. The CDR3 sequence is CSAAGTSDYNEQFF. The DNA for the CDR3 is TGCAGTGCCGCGGGGACTTCCGACTACAATGAGCAGTTCTTC.

This clonotype has ten or more counts. This chain links TRBV5-1 with TRBJ2-1; D gene unclear. CDR3 length: 15 residues. V lost 0 bases, J lost 1 base, and 8 bases lay in between. CDR1 and CDR2 from the germline V gene are SGHRS and YFSETQ. The CDR3 loop is CASSLDEGSYNEQFF. In DNA, the CDR3 is TGCGCCAGCAGCTTGGATGAAGGGTCCTACAATGAGCAGTTCTTC.

The sample holds one count of this clonotype. This chain uses TRBV19 with TRBJ2-3; 10 bases align to TRBD2. Germline V gives CDR1 LNHDA, CDR2 SQIVND (reference sequence). The CDR3 extends over 17 amino acids. Trimming took 7 bases from V and 1 from J; bases not matched to a gene: 11. The DNA of the CDR3 is TGTGCCAGTACCAAATTGACCGGGACTAGCGGCACAGATACGCAGTATTTT. This codes for CASTKLTGTSGTDTQYF.

This clonotype has more than one count but fewer than ten. A much larger clone differs from this one at a single base, so this may be a read error. The chain carries TRBV19 and TRBJ1-5, with a weak D call TRBD1 (6 bases). Per the germline V gene, CDR1 is LNHDA and CDR2 is SQIVND (reference sequence). Trimming pared 10 bases from V and 7 bases from J, leaving 17 bases between. CDR3 size: 13 residues. This CDR3 reads CATGGAGRQPQHF. In DNA, the CDR3 is TGTGCCACTGGGGGGGCGGGGCGGCAGCCCCAGCATTTT.

The J gene is TRBJ2-7, the V gene TRBV19; 9 bases line up with TRBD1. There are 14 residues in the CDR3. The trim removed 4 bases at V and 3 bases at J, leaving 4 bases unmatched. CDR1 is LNHDA and CDR2 is SQIVND in the germline V gene (reference sequence). CDR3 sequence (DNA): TGTGCCAGTAGTACCGCGGACAGGGGCTACGAGCAGTACTTC. Translating gives CASSTADRGYEQYF. The full variable domain, in which reference TRBV19 and TRBJ2-7 provide the parts outside the CDR3, is DGGITQSPKYLFRKEGQNVTLSCEQNLNHDAMYWYRQDPGQGLRLIYYSQIVNDFQKGDIAEGYSVSREKKESFPLTVTSAQKNPTAFYLCASSTADRGYEQYFGPGTRLTVT.

V gene TRBV20-1 combines with J gene TRBJ2-5; D not certain. The CDR3 consists of 10 residues. V lost 5 bases, J lost 5 bases, and 6 bases lay in between. Germline V gene sequence: CDR1 DFQATT, CDR2 SNEGSKA (reference sequence). This chain's CDR3 is CSAAAETQYF. Written as DNA, the CDR3 is TGCAGTGCTGCAGCGGAGACCCAGTACTTC.

The chain employs TRBV10-3 and TRBJ1-5; D is uncertain. This CDR3 spans 13 amino acids. V shed 1 base and J shed 1 base, with 2 bases lying between them. The germline V gene has CDR1 ENHRY and CDR2 SYGVKD. The CDR3 region is CAISEYSNQPQHF. CDR3 DNA sequence: TGTGCCATCAGTGAGTACAGCAATCAGCCCCAGCATTTT.